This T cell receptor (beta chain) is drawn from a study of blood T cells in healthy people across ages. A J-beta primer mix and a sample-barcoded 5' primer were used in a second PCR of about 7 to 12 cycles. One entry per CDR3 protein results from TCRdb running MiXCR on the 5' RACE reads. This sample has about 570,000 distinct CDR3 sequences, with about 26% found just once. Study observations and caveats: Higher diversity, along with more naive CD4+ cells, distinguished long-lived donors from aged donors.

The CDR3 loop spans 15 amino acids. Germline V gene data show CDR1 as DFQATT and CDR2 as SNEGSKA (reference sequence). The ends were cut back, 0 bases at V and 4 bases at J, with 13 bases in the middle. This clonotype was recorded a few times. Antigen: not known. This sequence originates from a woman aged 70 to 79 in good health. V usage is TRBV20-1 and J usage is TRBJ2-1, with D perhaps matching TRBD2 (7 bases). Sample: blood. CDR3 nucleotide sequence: TGCAGTGCTAGAGACCGAGGGGGGGTATACAATGAGCAGTTCTTC. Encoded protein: CSARDRGGVYNEQFF.